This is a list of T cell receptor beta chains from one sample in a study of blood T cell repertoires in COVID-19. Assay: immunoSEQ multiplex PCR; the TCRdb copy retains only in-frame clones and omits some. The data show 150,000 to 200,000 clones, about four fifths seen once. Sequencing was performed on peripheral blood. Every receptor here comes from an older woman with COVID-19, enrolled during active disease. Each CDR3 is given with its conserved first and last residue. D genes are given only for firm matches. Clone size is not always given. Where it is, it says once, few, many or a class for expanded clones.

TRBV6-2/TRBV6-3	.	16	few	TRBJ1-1	CASSTPHPTGNTEAFF	TGTGCCAGCAGTACACCCCACCCCACAGGGAACACTGAAGCTTTCTTT
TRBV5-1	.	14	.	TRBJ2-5	CASSPAGIQETQYF	TGCGCCAGCTCGCCGGCAGGTATCCAAGAGACCCAGTACTTC
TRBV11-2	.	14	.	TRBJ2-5	CASSLDLGRRTQYF	TGTGCCAGCAGCTTAGATCTGGGCCGTCGAACCCAGTACTTC
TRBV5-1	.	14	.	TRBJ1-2	CASSLRDSRGGYTF	TGCGCCAGCAGCTTACGAGACAGCCGAGGAGGCTACACCTTC
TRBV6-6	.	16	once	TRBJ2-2	CASSYSYGVKTGELFF	TGTGCCAGCAGTTACTCGTACGGTGTGAAAACCGGGGAGCTGTTTTTT
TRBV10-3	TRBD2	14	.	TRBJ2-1	CAISGLAGVNEQFF	TGTGCCATCAGCGGACTAGCGGGAGTCAATGAGCAGTTCTTC
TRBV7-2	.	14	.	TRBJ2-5	CASSFRFGQETQYF	TGTGCCAGCAGCTTCAGATTTGGCCAAGAGACCCAGTACTTC
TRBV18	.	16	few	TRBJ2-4	CASSPQNPGGKNIQYF	TGTGCCAGCTCACCACAAAACCCAGGAGGGAAAAACATTCAGTACTTC
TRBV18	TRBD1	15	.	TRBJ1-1	CASSPIRQGDTEAFF	TGTGCCAGCTCACCGATCCGACAGGGGGACACTGAAGCTTTCTTT
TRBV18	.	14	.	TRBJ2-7	CASSPLTGLYEQYF	TGTGCCAGCTCACCATTAACAGGTCTTTACGAGCAGTACTTC
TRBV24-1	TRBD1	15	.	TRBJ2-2	CATRPIDRATGELFF	TGTGCCACCAGGCCCATAGACAGGGCCACCGGGGAGCTGTTTTTT
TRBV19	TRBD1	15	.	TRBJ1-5	CASRTGTYSNQPQHF	TGTGCCAGTAGGACAGGGACTTATAGCAATCAGCCCCAGCATTTT
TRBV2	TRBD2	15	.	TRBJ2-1	CASTEAGLLNNEQFF	TGTGCCAGCACCGAAGCGGGACTCCTTAACAATGAGCAGTTCTTC
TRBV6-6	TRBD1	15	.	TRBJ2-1	CASHSDRGRHNEQFF	TGTGCCAGCCACTCAGACAGGGGGCGCCACAATGAGCAGTTCTTC
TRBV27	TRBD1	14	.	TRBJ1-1	CASRGQGFGTEAFF	TGTGCCAGCAGGGGACAGGGGTTTGGAACTGAAGCTTTCTTT
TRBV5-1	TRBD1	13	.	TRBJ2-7	CASSWDRVYEQYF	TGCGCCAGCAGCTGGGACAGGGTCTACGAGCAGTACTTC
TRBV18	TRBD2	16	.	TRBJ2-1	CASSPPSSGRDNEQFF	TGTGCCAGCTCACCACCGTCTAGCGGGAGGGACAATGAGCAGTTCTTC
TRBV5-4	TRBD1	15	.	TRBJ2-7	CASSAGQGISYEQYF	TGTGCCAGCAGCGCGGGACAGGGGATTTCCTACGAGCAGTACTTC
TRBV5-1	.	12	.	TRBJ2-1	CASSLSTYEQFF	TGCGCCAGCAGTTTGTCAACTTATGAGCAGTTCTTC
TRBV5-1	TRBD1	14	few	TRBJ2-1	CASSLGGQGNEQFF	TGCGCCAGCAGCTTGGGTGGACAGGGCAATGAGCAGTTCTTC
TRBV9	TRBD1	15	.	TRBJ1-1	CASSGQGAPNTEAFF	TGTGCCAGCAGCGGCCAGGGGGCGCCGAACACTGAAGCTTTCTTT
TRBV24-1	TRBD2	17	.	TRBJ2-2	CATSDSLPGRGRGELFF	TGTGCCACCAGTGACTCCCTTCCTGGGAGGGGCAGAGGGGAGCTGTTTTTT
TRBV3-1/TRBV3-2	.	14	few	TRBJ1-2	CASSLQTGNYGYTF	TGTGCCAGCAGCCTCCAAACAGGGAACTATGGCTACACCTTC
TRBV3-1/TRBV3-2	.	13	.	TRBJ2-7	CASSQGGIGEQYF	TGTGCCAGCAGCCAAGGCGGGATCGGCGAGCAGTACTTC
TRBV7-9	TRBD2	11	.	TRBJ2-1	CASSILAEQFF	TGTGCCAGCAGCATACTAGCGGAGCAGTTCTTC
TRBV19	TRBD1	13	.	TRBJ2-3	CAVRDRGTDTQYF	TGTGCCGTAAGGGACAGGGGGACAGATACGCAGTATTTT
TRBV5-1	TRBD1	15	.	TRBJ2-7	CASSVEGQGGYEQYF	TGCGCCAGCAGCGTGGAGGGACAGGGGGGCTACGAGCAGTACTTC
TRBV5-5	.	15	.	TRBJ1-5	CASSALGRSNQPQHF	TGTGCCAGCAGCGCCCTTGGGCGTAGCAATCAGCCCCAGCATTTT
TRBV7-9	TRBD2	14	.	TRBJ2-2	CASTQAGGPGELFF	TGTGCCAGCACCCAAGCGGGAGGGCCCGGGGAGCTGTTTTTT
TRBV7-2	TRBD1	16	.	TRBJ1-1	CASSAGQGAGDTEAFF	TGTGCCAGCAGCGCGGGACAGGGGGCCGGGGACACTGAAGCTTTCTTT
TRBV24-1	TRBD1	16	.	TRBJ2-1	CATSDLARQGINEQFF	TGTGCCACCAGTGATTTGGCCCGACAGGGTATAAATGAGCAGTTCTTC
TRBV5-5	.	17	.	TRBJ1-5	CASSLVGAGSGNQPQHF	TGTGCCAGCAGCTTGGTGGGGGCTGGGTCGGGCAATCAGCCCCAGCATTTT
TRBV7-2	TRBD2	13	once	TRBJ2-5	CASSLLAGVVQYF	TGTGCCAGCAGCTTACTAGCGGGAGTGGTCCAGTACTTC
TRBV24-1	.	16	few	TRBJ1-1	CATSDLRTTKGTEAFF	TGTGCCACCAGTGATTTACGGACAACAAAGGGGACTGAAGCTTTCTTT
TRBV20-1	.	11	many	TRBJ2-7	CSVPRLREQYF	TGCAGTGTCCCTAGACTCCGCGAGCAGTACTTC
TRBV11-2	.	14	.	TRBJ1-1	CASTPTSMNTEAFF	TGTGCCAGCACCCCGACAAGTATGAACACTGAAGCTTTCTTT
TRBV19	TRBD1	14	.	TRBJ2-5	CATAGTGVQETQYF	TGTGCCACCGCCGGGACAGGGGTACAAGAGACCCAGTACTTC
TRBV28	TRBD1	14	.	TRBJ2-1	CASGTGATYNEQFF	TGTGCCAGCGGGACAGGGGCCACCTACAATGAGCAGTTCTTC
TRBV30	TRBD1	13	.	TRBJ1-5	CAWDRDRRQPQHF	TGTGCCTGGGATCGGGACAGACGACAGCCCCAGCATTTT
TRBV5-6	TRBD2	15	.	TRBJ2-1	CASHPRGGPPGEQFF	TGTGCCAGCCATCCTAGGGGAGGGCCTCCAGGAGAGCAGTTCTTC
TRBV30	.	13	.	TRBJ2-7	CAWSAGVGYEQYF	TGTGCCTGGAGTGCGGGGGTCGGCTACGAGCAGTACTTC
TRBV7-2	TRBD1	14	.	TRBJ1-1	CASSSRQGLTEAFF	TGTGCCAGCAGCTCACGACAGGGTCTGACTGAAGCTTTCTTT
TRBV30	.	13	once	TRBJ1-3	CAQGLSSGNTIYF	TGTGCCCAGGGGCTATCCTCTGGAAACACCATATATTTT
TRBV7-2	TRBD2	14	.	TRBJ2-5	CASSFAGGGETQYF	TGTGCCAGCAGCTTTGCGGGAGGAGGAGAGACCCAGTACTTC
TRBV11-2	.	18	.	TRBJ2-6	CASSLAPTYRSGANVLTF	TGTGCCAGCAGCTTAGCTCCAACATACCGCTCTGGGGCCAACGTCCTGACTTTC
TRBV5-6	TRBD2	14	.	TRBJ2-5	CASSLAGGKETQYF	TGTGCCAGCAGCTTGGCCGGGGGGAAAGAGACCCAGTACTTC
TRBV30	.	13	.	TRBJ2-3	CAWSARGADTQYF	TGTGCCTGGAGTGCCCGCGGGGCAGATACGCAGTATTTT
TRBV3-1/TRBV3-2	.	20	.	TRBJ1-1	CASSQDQYKFRAPQNTEAFF	TGTGCCAGCAGCCAAGACCAGTACAAGTTCAGGGCCCCTCAGAACACTGAAGCTTTCTTT
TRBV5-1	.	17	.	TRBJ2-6	CASSDSERPSGANVLTF	TGCGCCAGCAGCGACTCGGAAAGGCCCTCTGGGGCCAACGTCCTGACTTTC
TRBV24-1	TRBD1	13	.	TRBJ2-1	CATQGQGVHEQFF	TGTGCCACCCAAGGACAGGGGGTCCATGAGCAGTTCTTC
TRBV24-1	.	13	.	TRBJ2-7	CATSDPSASEQYF	TGTGCCACCAGTGATCCATCTGCTAGTGAGCAGTACTTC
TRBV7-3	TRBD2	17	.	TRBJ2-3	CASSPGTSAQWADTQYF	TGTGCCAGCAGCCCGGGGACTAGCGCGCAGTGGGCAGATACGCAGTATTTT